Below, 19 T cell receptor beta chains from the same sample are listed, as sequenced in a study of control samples from healthy donors and cancer patients. Clones were read by immunoSEQ multiplex PCR, and TCRdb kept only the in-frame ones, dropping some. The sample lists under 80,000 clones; over 85% were seen once. Sample: PBMCs. The origin of the receptors is a woman aged 40-49 years with lung cancer.

The rearrangement uses TRBV29-1 and TRBJ2-1; D not resolved. In germline, CDR1 is SQVTM, CDR2 ANQGSEA. V lost 7 bases and J lost 2, with 12 bases in between. CDR3 length: 13 amino acids. The CDR3: CSAGDGPYNEQFF. CDR3 in DNA: TGCAGCGCCGGTGACGGGCCCTACAATGAGCAGTTCTTC.

V is TRBV7-8 and J is TRBJ1-5, with 8 bases fitting TRBD1. The CDR3 contains 13 residues. Germline V gives CDR1 SGHVS, CDR2 FQNEAQ. The V gene end was trimmed by 3 bases and the J gene end by 5 bases; junction bases not matched to a gene: 0. The CDR3 coding sequence is TGTGCCAGCAGCTTGACAGGGGATCAGCCCCAGCATTTT. Translating gives CASSLTGDQPQHF.

The chain links TRBV27 to TRBJ1-2; 11 nucleotides align to TRBD1. The J segment lost 3 bases and the V segment lost 4 bases, leaving 4 bases of the junction unmatched. The CDR3 loop spans 15 amino acids. Germline V gene sequence: CDR1 MNHEY, CDR2 SMNVEV (reference sequence). The CDR3 sequence is CASSYRTGGDYGYTF. The CDR3 DNA reads as TGTGCCAGCAGTTACCGGACAGGGGGCGACTATGGCTACACCTTC.

The chain has TRBV4-1 and TRBJ1-5, with 7 bases that match TRBD1. The V gene's germline CDR1 is MGHRA and CDR2 YSYEKL. J gave up 7 bases and V 0 bases, and 9 bases lay outside the gene matches. The CDR3 has 16 amino acids. The CDR3 region has the DNA TGCGCCAGCAGCCAAGATCTTTGGGACAGACGCCAGCCCCAGCATTTT. Translating it yields CASSQDLWDRRQPQHF.

This clone was seen more than once but under ten times. The chain recombines TRBV11-3 with TRBJ1-6; unclear D gene. The CDR3 sequence is 13 residues long. Trimming removed 3 bases at V and 10 bases at J, with 10 bases between. Germline assignment: CDR1 SGHNT and CDR2 YENEEA. The CDR3 reads CASSFRVGSPLHF. CDR3 bases: TGTGCCAGCAGCTTCCGAGTAGGCTCACCCCTCCACTTT. The complete variable domain, with remaining parts taken from reference TRBV11-3 and TRBJ1-6, reads EAGVVQSPRYKIIEKKQPVAFWCNPISGHNTLYWYLQNLGQGPELLIRYENEEAVDDSQLPKDRFSAERLKGVDSTLKIQPAELGDSAVYLCASSFRVGSPLHFGNGTRLTVT.

The chain carries TRBV11-2 and TRBJ2-7, with 11 bases matching TRBD2. CDR1 is SGHAT and CDR2 is FQNNGV in the germline V gene. This CDR3 has 14 amino acids. Trimming took 6 bases from V and 3 from J; bases not matched to a gene: 4. Here the CDR3 reads CASSFGTSGYEQYF. The DNA of the CDR3 is TGTGCCAGCAGTTTCGGGACTAGCGGCTACGAGCAGTACTTC.

The chain is built from TRBV12-3 or TRBV12-4 and TRBJ1-2; no reliable D call. The CDR3 length is 13 residues. V was cut by 2 bases and J by 2 bases, with 6 bases left in between. The CDR3 sequence: CASSLRANYGYTF. The CDR3 nucleotides read TGTGCCAGCAGTTTAAGGGCCAACTATGGCTACACCTTC.

V is TRBV5-1 and J is TRBJ2-3, with D uncertain. This CDR3 is 14 amino acids long. Germline V CDR1 and CDR2: SGHRS, YFSETQ. The V end was cut by 0 bases, the J end by 3 bases, with 8 bases between. The CDR3 reads CASSLGIETDTQYF. CDR3 nucleotide sequence: TGCGCCAGCAGCTTGGGTATTGAGACAGATACGCAGTATTTT.

This clone was seen once. The V and J genes are TRBV11-2 and TRBJ2-7, with D perhaps given as TRBD1 or TRBD2 (5 bases each). Trimming left V 3 bases short and J 3 bases short, with 12 bases between. The length of the CDR3 is 14 residues. Germline V gene sequence: CDR1 SGHAT, CDR2 FQNNGV. CDR3 sequence: CASSFQVGGYEQYF. The CDR3 coding sequence is TGTGCCAGCAGCTTTCAGGTTGGGGGCTACGAGCAGTACTTC. The full variable domain, completed using reference TRBV11-2 and TRBJ2-7, is EAGVAQSPRYKIIEKRQSVAFWCNPISGHATLYWYQQILGQGPKLLIQFQNNGVVDDSQLPKDRFSAERLKGVDSTLKIQPAKLEDSAVYLCASSFQVGGYEQYFGPGTRLTVT.

The J gene is TRBJ2-7, the V gene TRBV28; the D call may be TRBD1 or TRBD2 (5 bases each). Trimming left V 3 bases short and J 7 bases short, with 22 bases between. The CDR3 loop spans 16 amino acids. CDR1 and CDR2 from the germline V gene are MDHEN and SYDVKM. In DNA, the CDR3 is TGTGCCAGCAGTTTCCCTCGGGACGCTGGTTCACGAGAGCAGTACTTC. Protein product: CASSFPRDAGSREQYF.

The genes are TRBV19 and TRBJ1-4; the D is unclear. Germline loops: CDR1 LNHDA, CDR2 SQIVND (reference sequence). The V gene lost 3 bases and the J gene lost 3 bases, with 11 bases spanning the gap. The CDR3 has 15 amino acids. The DNA of the CDR3 is TGTGCCAGTAGTATGGGTAGACGGCCTAATGAAAAACTGTTTTTT. Translation gives CASSMGRRPNEKLFF.

This rearrangement joins TRBV5-1 to TRBJ2-7; D not resolved. V lost 0 bases to trimming and J lost 4 bases, with 14 bases between them. CDR1 and CDR2 (germline): SGHRS, YFSETQ. The CDR3 is 15 residues long. CDR3 residues: CASSLEVQVRYEQYF. The CDR3 DNA reads as TGCGCCAGCAGCTTGGAGGTCCAAGTGAGGTACGAGCAGTACTTC.

The chain is built from TRBV12-3 or TRBV12-4 and TRBJ2-7; D is perhaps TRBD2 (6 bases). The CDR3 is 12 residues long. V was pared by 6 bases and J by 9 bases, with 15 bases between. CDR3 residues: CASSAGTPGQYF. CDR3 DNA: TGTGCCAGCAGCGCCGGGACTCCCGGGCAGTACTTC.

V usage is TRBV27 and J usage is TRBJ2-1, with a tentative D call TRBD2 (6 bases). Germline lookup yields CDR1 MNHEY and CDR2 SMNVEV (reference sequence). The CDR3 is 13 residues long. Trimming removed 8 bases from V and 10 bases from J, with 18 bases in between. The CDR3 DNA reads TGTGCCAGCGGAGCGGGCGGGTTGTTGGAGCAGTTCTTC. Amino acid sequence: CASGAGGLLEQFF.

V is TRBV6-5 and J is TRBJ1-2, with no clear D. The V gene lost 5 bases and the J gene lost 6 bases, with 13 bases spanning the gap. CDR1 and CDR2 from the germline V gene are MNHEY and SVGAGI. This CDR3 region has 13 residues. For the CDR3, the DNA is TGTGCCAGCAGTCCGAAGTGGTTAAATGGCTACACCTTC. Translating it yields CASSPKWLNGYTF.

The V and J genes are TRBV3-1 (or the pseudogene TRBV3-2) and TRBJ1-1, with D maybe TRBD1 (5 bases). The germline V gene encodes CDR1 LGHDT and CDR2 YNNKEL (reference sequence). CDR3 length: 14 amino acids. Trimming removed 0 bases from V and 6 bases from J, with 11 bases in between. The CDR3, as DNA: TGTGCCAGCAGCCAAGAGTGGGGGATTGCTGAAGCTTTCTTT. Translating it yields CASSQEWGIAEAFF.

This chain joins TRBV7-2 and TRBJ1-5, with D perhaps TRBD1 (5 bases). This CDR3 has 14 amino acids. Germline values: CDR1 SGHTA, CDR2 FQGNSA. Trimming shortened V by 5 bases and J by 1 base, and 9 bases separated the two germline ends. Written as DNA, the CDR3 is TGTGCCAGCAGCCAGACAGCGAGCAATCAGCCCCAGCATTTT. It encodes CASSQTASNQPQHF. Looking up the rest from reference TRBV7-2 and TRBJ1-5 gives the full variable domain: GAGVSQSPSNKVTEKGKDVELRCDPISGHTALYWYRQSLGQGLEFLIYFQGNSAPDKSGLPSDRFSAERTGGSVSTLTIQRTQQEDSAVYLCASSQTASNQPQHFGDGTRLSIL.

The rearrangement links TRBV15 to TRBJ1-5; no firm D call. This CDR3 is 20 amino acids long. The V and J ends lost 0 bases and 0 bases respectively, with 21 bases between them. In germline, CDR1 is LNHNV, CDR2 YYDKDF (reference sequence). The CDR3 DNA reads TGTGCCACCAGCAGAGATGTTGGGCAGGTGGACTATTATAGCAATCAGCCCCAGCATTTT. This translates into CATSRDVGQVDYYSNQPQHF.

J is TRBJ1-3 and V is TRBV2, with D unresolved. The CDR3 length is 11 residues. The V end lost 8 bases, the J end lost 4 bases, and 6 bases lay between the germline ends. Germline V CDR1 and CDR2: SNHLY, FYNNEI. The CDR3 region is CASGSGNTIYF. Written as DNA, the CDR3 is TGTGCCAGCGGGTCCGGAAACACCATATATTTT.